A selection of T cell receptor beta chains follows, all from one sample in a study of blood T cell repertoires in COVID-19. Assay used: immunoSEQ multiplex PCR; TCRdb lists only in-frame clones, some missing. Here the sample spans some 240,000 clones, 90% being singletons. Material for sequencing was peripheral blood. Receptors were obtained from a woman between 55 and 75 years old with COVID-19, enrolled during active disease. The CDR3 runs from the conserved cysteine through the conserved F or W. Fields, in order: D gene, V gene, J gene, clone size, CDR3 DNA, CDR3 protein. D genes are given only for firm matches. Not every row has a clone size; where given, it reads once, few, many or a size class.

D gene: TRBD1
V gene: TRBV7-8
J gene: TRBJ1-5
clone size: NA
CDR3 DNA: TGTGCCAGCAGCTTTGGGGACAGTTTAGGTCAGCCCCAGCATTTT
CDR3 protein: CASSFGDSLGQPQHF

D gene: TRBD1
V gene: TRBV6-5
J gene: TRBJ2-3
clone size: few
CDR3 DNA: TGTGCCAGCAACAGGGGGACAGGGGCAGATACGCAGTATTTT
CDR3 protein: CASNRGTGADTQYF

D gene: TRBD1
V gene: TRBV5-1
J gene: TRBJ1-2
clone size: NA
CDR3 DNA: TGCGCCAGCAGCGGCCTGACAGGGCTTGGTGTCTATGGCTACACCTTC
CDR3 protein: CASSGLTGLGVYGYTF

D gene: NA
V gene: TRBV7-8
J gene: TRBJ1-4
clone size: NA
CDR3 DNA: TGTGCCAGCAGCTTAGGTGGACAGTTCCCTTGGGCTGAAAAACTGTTTTTT
CDR3 protein: CASSLGGQFPWAEKLFF

D gene: NA
V gene: TRBV6-1
J gene: TRBJ1-1
clone size: NA
CDR3 DNA: TGTGCCAGCAGTGAAGAGCTTCCTTCCGAAGCTTTCTTT
CDR3 protein: CASSEELPSEAFF

D gene: NA
V gene: TRBV5-4
J gene: TRBJ2-7
clone size: NA
CDR3 DNA: TGTGCCAGCAGCACCCGGGACTCGATCTACGAGCAGTACTTC
CDR3 protein: CASSTRDSIYEQYF

D gene: TRBD1
V gene: TRBV27
J gene: TRBJ2-7
clone size: few
CDR3 DNA: TGTGCCAGTTCCGCAGGGACAGGTGGCTACGAGCAGTACTTC
CDR3 protein: CASSAGTGGYEQYF

D gene: NA
V gene: TRBV5-1
J gene: TRBJ1-5
clone size: NA
CDR3 DNA: TGCGCCAGCAGTCCGGAGACGGGAGGGTTTTGGCCCCAGCATTTT
CDR3 protein: CASSPETGGFWPQHF

D gene: TRBD1
V gene: TRBV7-8
J gene: TRBJ1-2
clone size: NA
CDR3 DNA: TGTGCCAGCAGCTTAGTAGGGGGCCCCTCTAACTATGGCTACACCTTC
CDR3 protein: CASSLVGGPSNYGYTF

D gene: TRBD1
V gene: TRBV30
J gene: TRBJ2-7
clone size: NA
CDR3 DNA: TGTGCCTGGAGTCCGGGACAGCTTTTCTACGAGCAGTACTTC
CDR3 protein: CAWSPGQLFYEQYF

D gene: NA
V gene: TRBV6-4
J gene: TRBJ1-2
clone size: NA
CDR3 DNA: TGTGCCAGCAGTCCTGAGGTCCGGGACTATGGCTACACCTTC
CDR3 protein: CASSPEVRDYGYTF

D gene: TRBD1
V gene: TRBV7-9
J gene: TRBJ2-7
clone size: once
CDR3 DNA: TGTGCCAGCAGCTTCGGACAGGGTCTCTCTTACGAGCAGTACTTC
CDR3 protein: CASSFGQGLSYEQYF

D gene: TRBD1
V gene: TRBV11-1
J gene: TRBJ1-1
clone size: NA
CDR3 DNA: TGTGCCAGCAGCCAGGGGGCGGACACTGAAGCTTTCTTT
CDR3 protein: CASSQGADTEAFF

D gene: NA
V gene: TRBV2
J gene: TRBJ2-3
clone size: once
CDR3 DNA: TGTGCCAGCAGGTATACAGATACGCAGTATTTT
CDR3 protein: CASRYTDTQYF

D gene: NA
V gene: TRBV19
J gene: TRBJ1-4
clone size: NA
CDR3 DNA: TGTGCCAGTAGTATAGGTCGAGCTAATGAAAAACTGTTTTTT
CDR3 protein: CASSIGRANEKLFF

D gene: TRBD2
V gene: TRBV7-8
J gene: TRBJ2-3
clone size: once
CDR3 DNA: TGTGCCAGCAGCCTACTAGCGGGGATAGATACGCAGTATTTT
CDR3 protein: CASSLLAGIDTQYF

D gene: NA
V gene: TRBV15
J gene: TRBJ1-3
clone size: NA
CDR3 DNA: TGTGCCACCAGCAGAGATCTGGCGGATGGAAACACCATATATTTT
CDR3 protein: CATSRDLADGNTIYF

D gene: NA
V gene: TRBV19
J gene: TRBJ1-5
clone size: NA
CDR3 DNA: TGTGCCAGTAGTATCGAGGGGGGGAATCAGCCCCAGCATTTT
CDR3 protein: CASSIEGGNQPQHF

D gene: TRBD2
V gene: TRBV5-4
J gene: TRBJ2-1
clone size: NA
CDR3 DNA: TGTGCCAGCAGCTTGTTGAGCGGGGGGTACAATGAGCAGTTCTTC
CDR3 protein: CASSLLSGGYNEQFF

D gene: NA
V gene: TRBV9
J gene: TRBJ1-1
clone size: NA
CDR3 DNA: TGTGCCAGCAGCCTACCCACAGGGCGCGCTGAAGCTTTCTTT
CDR3 protein: CASSLPTGRAEAFF

D gene: NA
V gene: TRBV6-5
J gene: TRBJ1-2
clone size: NA
CDR3 DNA: TGTGCCAGCGCCCTTGGTTCAGCTAACTATGGCTACACCTTC
CDR3 protein: CASALGSANYGYTF

D gene: NA
V gene: TRBV4-3
J gene: TRBJ1-6
clone size: NA
CDR3 DNA: TGCGCCAGCAGCCAAGAATCGTGGAATGAGGGCTCCTATAATTCACCCCTCCACTTT
CDR3 protein: CASSQESWNEGSYNSPLHF

D gene: NA
V gene: TRBV7-2
J gene: TRBJ2-7
clone size: NA
CDR3 DNA: TGTGCCAGCAGCCCGCTAGCCGGGATGTTCTACGAGCAGTACTTC
CDR3 protein: CASSPLAGMFYEQYF

D gene: TRBD2
V gene: TRBV4-3
J gene: TRBJ2-7
clone size: NA
CDR3 DNA: TGCGCCAGCAGCCAAGCACTAGCGGGGGGTTTGAGCTCCTACGAGCAGTACTTC
CDR3 protein: CASSQALAGGLSSYEQYF

D gene: TRBD1
V gene: TRBV15
J gene: TRBJ1-1
clone size: NA
CDR3 DNA: TGTGCCACCAGCAGTTTCTGGGGACAGGGGAACACTGAAGCTTTCTTT
CDR3 protein: CATSSFWGQGNTEAFF

D gene: NA
V gene: TRBV4-3
J gene: TRBJ1-5
clone size: NA
CDR3 DNA: TGCGCCAGCAGCCAAGCCAGGGATCAGCCCCAGCATTTT
CDR3 protein: CASSQARDQPQHF

D gene: NA
V gene: TRBV5-6
J gene: TRBJ1-1
clone size: NA
CDR3 DNA: TGTGCCAGCAGCGCGGCCTCCGCCAGATACACTGAAGCTTTCTTT
CDR3 protein: CASSAASARYTEAFF

D gene: TRBD1
V gene: TRBV3-1/TRBV3-2
J gene: TRBJ2-5
clone size: NA
CDR3 DNA: TGTGCCAGCAGCCAAGTGAGGGGGCTGGAGACCCAGTACTTC
CDR3 protein: CASSQVRGLETQYF

D gene: TRBD1
V gene: TRBV6-5
J gene: TRBJ1-3
clone size: NA
CDR3 DNA: TGTGCCAGCGGCGGGACAGACTCTGGAAACACCATATATTTT
CDR3 protein: CASGGTDSGNTIYF

D gene: NA
V gene: TRBV9
J gene: TRBJ2-7
clone size: NA
CDR3 DNA: TGTGCCAGCAGCGTGAGGGAGACCTACGAGCAGTACTTC
CDR3 protein: CASSVRETYEQYF

D gene: TRBD1
V gene: TRBV11-2
J gene: TRBJ1-1
clone size: NA
CDR3 DNA: TGTGCCAGCAGCACGGACAGGGGGCAGGGAAGGACTGAAGCTTTCTTT
CDR3 protein: CASSTDRGQGRTEAFF

D gene: TRBD1
V gene: TRBV10-3
J gene: TRBJ2-1
clone size: NA
CDR3 DNA: TGTGCCATCAGCTGGACAGGGGACTACAATGAGCAGTTCTTC
CDR3 protein: CAISWTGDYNEQFF

D gene: NA
V gene: TRBV11-2
J gene: TRBJ2-5
clone size: NA
CDR3 DNA: TGTGCCAGCAGCCCCGGCGCGGTAAGGGAGACCCAGTACTTC
CDR3 protein: CASSPGAVRETQYF

D gene: TRBD1
V gene: TRBV5-8
J gene: TRBJ2-7
clone size: NA
CDR3 DNA: TGTGCCAGCAGCTTCCTTCGACAGGGATGGTACGAGCAGTACTTC
CDR3 protein: CASSFLRQGWYEQYF

D gene: TRBD1
V gene: TRBV7-8
J gene: TRBJ1-1
clone size: NA
CDR3 DNA: TGTGCCAGCAGCTTGGGGACAGTGAACACTGAAGCTTTCTTT
CDR3 protein: CASSLGTVNTEAFF

D gene: NA
V gene: TRBV27
J gene: TRBJ2-7
clone size: NA
CDR3 DNA: TGTGCCAGCAGTTTACGGCACAGGGAGACCGAAGCCTACGAGCAGTACTTC
CDR3 protein: CASSLRHRETEAYEQYF

D gene: TRBD1
V gene: TRBV7-6
J gene: TRBJ2-1
clone size: NA
CDR3 DNA: TGTGCCAGCAGCTTCCTAGGGAGGGGGACAGGGGATGGTGAGCAGTTCTTC
CDR3 protein: CASSFLGRGTGDGEQFF

D gene: NA
V gene: TRBV7-2
J gene: TRBJ2-2
clone size: NA
CDR3 DNA: TGTGCCAGCAGCCTGTACAGGTACCCCGGGGAGCTGTTTTTT
CDR3 protein: CASSLYRYPGELFF

D gene: NA
V gene: TRBV12-3/TRBV12-4
J gene: TRBJ1-1
clone size: NA
CDR3 DNA: TGTGCCAGCAGTTTCCAGGGTAACACTGAAGCTTTCTTT
CDR3 protein: CASSFQGNTEAFF

D gene: NA
V gene: TRBV7-2
J gene: TRBJ2-5
clone size: few
CDR3 DNA: TGTGCCAGCAGCTTAGCGCGGGCCAGGGGCGAGACCCAGTACTTC
CDR3 protein: CASSLARARGETQYF

D gene: TRBD2
V gene: TRBV29-1
J gene: TRBJ2-3
clone size: NA
CDR3 DNA: TGCAGCGTTAGTCTAGCGGGGATGGATACGCAGTATTTT
CDR3 protein: CSVSLAGMDTQYF

D gene: NA
V gene: TRBV7-9
J gene: TRBJ1-2
clone size: NA
CDR3 DNA: TGTGCCAGCAGCTTAGGGGGGCCTACCTACGGCTACACCTTC
CDR3 protein: CASSLGGPTYGYTF

D gene: TRBD1
V gene: TRBV19
J gene: TRBJ1-5
clone size: NA
CDR3 DNA: TGTGCCAGTAGTGTCGGGACAGGGTGGGATCAGCCCCAGCATTTT
CDR3 protein: CASSVGTGWDQPQHF

D gene: TRBD1
V gene: TRBV7-2
J gene: TRBJ1-5
clone size: NA
CDR3 DNA: TGTGCCAGCAGCTTTACCGGGACAGGGGTCAATCAGCCCCAGCATTTT
CDR3 protein: CASSFTGTGVNQPQHF

D gene: NA
V gene: TRBV4-1
J gene: TRBJ1-2
clone size: NA
CDR3 DNA: TGCGCCAGCAGCCCTGTCGGGGTGAACTATGGCTACACCTTC
CDR3 protein: CASSPVGVNYGYTF

D gene: NA
V gene: TRBV5-1
J gene: TRBJ1-2
clone size: NA
CDR3 DNA: TGCGCCAGCAGCTTGGGACCTTCAGGGGCTAGGGGAAACTATGGCTACACCTTC
CDR3 protein: CASSLGPSGARGNYGYTF

D gene: TRBD2
V gene: TRBV4-2
J gene: TRBJ2-3
clone size: NA
CDR3 DNA: TGTGCCAGCAGCCACCGAAGCGGGGGGGCCACTAGAGATACGCAGTATTTT
CDR3 protein: CASSHRSGGATRDTQYF

D gene: NA
V gene: TRBV5-1
J gene: TRBJ2-2
clone size: NA
CDR3 DNA: TGCGCCAGCAGCTTGGGGGTGGGGCAGCCCACCGGGGAGCTGTTTTTT
CDR3 protein: CASSLGVGQPTGELFF

D gene: TRBD2
V gene: TRBV19
J gene: TRBJ2-4
clone size: NA
CDR3 DNA: TGTGCCAGTAGTAGACGACCGGGACTAGCGGGAGAGAGGGCCAAAAACATTCAGTACTTC
CDR3 protein: CASSRRPGLAGERAKNIQYF

D gene: TRBD2
V gene: TRBV7-2
J gene: TRBJ2-4
clone size: NA
CDR3 DNA: TGTGCCAGCAGCTTCCCGACTAGCGGGGAATACTCAAACATTCAGTACTTC
CDR3 protein: CASSFPTSGEYSNIQYF

D gene: NA
V gene: TRBV6-5
J gene: TRBJ1-1
clone size: NA
CDR3 DNA: TGTGCCAGCAGGGCGGGGGGGCAGGTCACTGAAGCTTTCTTT
CDR3 protein: CASRAGGQVTEAFF

D gene: TRBD1
V gene: TRBV25-1
J gene: TRBJ1-1
clone size: NA
CDR3 DNA: TGTGCCAGCGAGATTTCCGGGACAGGGGTTAGCACTGAAGCTTTCTTT
CDR3 protein: CASEISGTGVSTEAFF